The T cell receptor beta chain under discussion was sequenced for a study of T cell responses to AZD1222 COVID-19 vaccine (dated by TCRdb to about 2021). In the study overall: AZD1222 recipients whose second dose came at about 4 weeks and those whose second dose came at about 12 weeks were combined into one group, since spike-specific TCR depth and breadth did not differ between the two schedules. TCR sequencing covered more than 230 trial participants: 207 given two doses of AZD1222 and some 25 given two doses of MenACWY control vaccine. Trial participants were enrolled into age subgroups of 18-55, 56-69 and 70-plus years, which contained around 150, 29 and 61 TCR-sequenced participants, respectively. The paper's findings and limits, for the study overall: Conclusions about previously exposed vaccinees are limited because only a handful of AZD1222 recipients were SARS-CoV-2 seropositive at baseline. Reportedly, almost half of the unique spike-specific TCRs recognized epitopes lying outside the regions that are mutated in the B.1.351 and B.1.1.7 variants. After two AZD1222 doses, spike-specific TCR breadth and depth were significantly higher than at day 0 and than in MenACWY recipients. Because no day 14 peak-response samples were available, repertoires were characterized only after the peak T cell response. Most participants were white British and females outnumbered males, and the authors suggested that clonal diversity may have been underestimated. The 56-69-year group was small, and its depth increase did not reach significance, likely because of low power. Vaccine-associated CD4 TCRs spanned the whole spike protein, with dominant responses in regions 160-218 and 743-854.

Sequences MDHEN (CDR1) and SYDVKM (CDR2) are obtained from the germline V gene. V drops 7 bases and J drops 3 bases, leaving 13 bases in between. The CDR3, cysteine through phenylalanine, is 13 amino acids long. Only the CDR3 part of the read is kept: 39 bases, read in frame from the first base. This clone has more than one count but fewer than ten. Its antigen is unknown. No qualities accompany the bases; no much larger clone lies one base away. The CDR3 regions of human TCRbeta chains were subjected to immunosequencing. The authors' analysis ran thus. TCRs in the repertoires were matched against a reference library of SARS-CoV-2-specific TCRs that had been generated with the MIRA antigen-specificity platform. Breadth meant the fraction of unique TCRs that were SARS-CoV-2-associated, whereas depth meant the fraction of total T cells that were SARS-CoV-2-associated. Using the MIRA data, each spike-specific TCR was mapped to the spike region that the TCR reacts to and placed in a CD4 or CD8 class. Log10-transformed breadth and depth values were compared by one-way ANOVA with Sidak's multiple comparisons tests. TCRdb provides this immuneACCESS table in a form limited to in-frame rearrangements. Some clones are lacking; in checked studies, under half of them reflect an unresolved V gene, and why the rest are absent is not known. The D gene and trimming were derived from the DNA, and the V and J assignments and clone size from that table. The sample table holds some 130,000 clones, of which 84% were seen once. Approximately 4% of the sample belongs to the ten largest clones.

The time point label of this sample denotes: baseline before first vaccination. Samples from vaccinated people were obtained from the UK trials COV001 and COV002, which included a single-blind randomized controlled phase 2/3 trial of AZD1222 (ChAdOx1 nCoV-19) in healthy adults. For TCRbeta chain sequencing, PBMC samples from trial participants were taken at day 0 and at day 28 after the second dose. This sequence originates from an adult in good health. The sample was peripheral blood, taken on day 0 of AZD1222 vaccination. The rearrangement combines TRBV28 with TRBJ2-7; the D gene identity is not certain. The CDR3 region: CASNSDINYEQYF. The nucleotides read TGTGCCAGCAATTCAGACATAAACTACGAGCAGTACTTC.